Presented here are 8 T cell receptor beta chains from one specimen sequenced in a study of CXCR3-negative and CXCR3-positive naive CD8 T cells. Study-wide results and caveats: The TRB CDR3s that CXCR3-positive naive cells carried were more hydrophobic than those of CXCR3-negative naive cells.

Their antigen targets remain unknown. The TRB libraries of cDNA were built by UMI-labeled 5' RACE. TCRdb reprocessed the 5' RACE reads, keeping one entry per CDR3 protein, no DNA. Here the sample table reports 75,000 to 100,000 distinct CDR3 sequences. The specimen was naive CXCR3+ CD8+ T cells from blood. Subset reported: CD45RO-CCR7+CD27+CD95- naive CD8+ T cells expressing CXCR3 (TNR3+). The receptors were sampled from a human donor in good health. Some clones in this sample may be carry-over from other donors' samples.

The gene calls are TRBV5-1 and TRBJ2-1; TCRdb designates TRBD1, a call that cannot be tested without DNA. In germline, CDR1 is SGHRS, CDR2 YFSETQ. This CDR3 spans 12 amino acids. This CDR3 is CASKGQYNEQFF.

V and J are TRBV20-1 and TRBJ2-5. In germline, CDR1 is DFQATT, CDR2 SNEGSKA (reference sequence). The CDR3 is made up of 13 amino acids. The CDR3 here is CSASLAEQETQYF.

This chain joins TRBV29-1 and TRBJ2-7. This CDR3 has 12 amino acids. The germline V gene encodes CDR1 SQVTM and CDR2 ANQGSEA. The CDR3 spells CSVEDGYYEQYF.

Here the CDR3 reads CASSYSNRAMNTEAFF. This chain connects TRBV6-2 or TRBV6-3 to TRBJ1-1; checking the TCRdb D call of TRBD1 is not possible without DNA. The CDR3 is made up of 16 amino acids. From germline, CDR1 is MNHEY and CDR2 SVGEGT.

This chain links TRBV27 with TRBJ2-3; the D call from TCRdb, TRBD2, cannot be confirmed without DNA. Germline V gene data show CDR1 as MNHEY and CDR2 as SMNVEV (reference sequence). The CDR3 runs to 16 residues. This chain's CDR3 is CASSSRSGALLGTQYF.

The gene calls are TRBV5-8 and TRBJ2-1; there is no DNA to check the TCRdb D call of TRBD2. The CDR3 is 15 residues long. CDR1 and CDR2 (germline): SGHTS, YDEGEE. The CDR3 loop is CASSLAVAGYNEQFF.

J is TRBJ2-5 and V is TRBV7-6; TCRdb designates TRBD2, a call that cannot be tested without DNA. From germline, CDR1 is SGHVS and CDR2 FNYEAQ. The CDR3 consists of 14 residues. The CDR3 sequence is CASSSTRSQETQYF.

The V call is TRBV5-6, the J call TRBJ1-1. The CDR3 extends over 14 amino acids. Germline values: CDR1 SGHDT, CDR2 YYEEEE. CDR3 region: CASSLGLHSPEAFF.